This T cell receptor (beta chain) originates from a study of tumor-infiltrating lymphocytes in primary liver carcinoma. Reverse transcription of roughly 0.45 ug total RNA with a constant-region primer produced TCR beta cDNA. Slightly modified ARM-PCR served as the procedure for the TCR beta libraries. These libraries came from three rounds of nested multiplex PCR. The first two PCR rounds used TRBV1-TRBV30 primers with a Cbeta primer, roughly 10 cycles each. TCRdb re-called the multiplex PCR reads with MiXCR, one entry per CDR3 protein. The table shows roughly 330,000 distinct CDR3 sequences, with 65% occurring only once. As regards this clonotype: The junction and the germline gene differ at one end; a read error may be behind it.

Unsorted whole blood yielded the blood RNA, and germline DNA was also extracted. The CDR3 spans 12 residues. Germline loops: CDR1 SQVTM, CDR2 ANQGSEA. The TCR was taken from a man in his forties with primary liver carcinoma and hepatitis B virus infection. The chain has TRBV29-1 and TRBJ1-2, with D tentatively TRBD1 (5 bases). Sample: peripheral blood. The CDR3 region is CSVEVNGDDYTF. The CDR3 nucleotides read TGTAGCGTTGAAGTCAATGGGGACGACTACACCTTC.